The clone carrying this T cell receptor (beta chain) appeared many times. TCRdb recomputed calls from the RT-PCR reads with MiXCR, one row per CDR3 protein. The profile covers about 700,000 distinct CDR3 sequences, with over 12% appearing a single time and roughly 4% taken by the ten largest. V was pared by 4 bases and J by 1 base, with 7 bases of the junction left unmatched. CDR3 length: 16 residues. The V gene's germline CDR1 is DFQATT and CDR2 SNEGSKA (reference sequence). Sequencing was carried out using memory CD4+ T cells from blood. This chain connects TRBV20-1 to TRBJ2-1; TRBD2 matches at 10 bases. This clonotype was obtained from a female donor in good health, serving as a healthy control. The CDR3 DNA reads as TGCAGTGCTACCCTTGGGACTAGCGCTTCCTACAATGAGCAGTTCTTC. Translation gives CSATLGTSASYNEQFF.